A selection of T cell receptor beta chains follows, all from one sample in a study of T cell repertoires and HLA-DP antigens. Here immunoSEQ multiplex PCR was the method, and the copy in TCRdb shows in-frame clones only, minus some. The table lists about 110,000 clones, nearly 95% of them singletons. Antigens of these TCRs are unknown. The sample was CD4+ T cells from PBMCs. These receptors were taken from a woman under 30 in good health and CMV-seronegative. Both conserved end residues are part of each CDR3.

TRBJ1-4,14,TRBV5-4,CASSLGVTNEKLFF
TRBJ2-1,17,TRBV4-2,CASSHLSGPGTYNEQFF
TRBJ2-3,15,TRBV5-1,CASHPTTSFTDTQYF
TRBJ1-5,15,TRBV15,CATSRVRQVNQPQHF
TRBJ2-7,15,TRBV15,CATSRGVAASYEQYF
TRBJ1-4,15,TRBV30,CAWSKGARGNEKLFF
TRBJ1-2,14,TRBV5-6,CASSPRQIHYGYTF
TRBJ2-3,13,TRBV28,CASSSQGRNTQYF
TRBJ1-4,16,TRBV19,CASSIVATGINEKLFF
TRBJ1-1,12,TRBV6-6,CASSYSKTEAFF
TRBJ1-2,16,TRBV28,CASSPESAIPNYGYTF
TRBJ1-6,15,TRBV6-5,CASSRSGTGNSPLHF
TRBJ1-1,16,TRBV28,CASSLTLTGPNTEAFF
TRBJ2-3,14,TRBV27,CASYLWTRTDTQYF
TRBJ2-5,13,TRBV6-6,CASSFLGQETQYF
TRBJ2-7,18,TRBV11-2,CASRSGTVIAGGHYEQYF
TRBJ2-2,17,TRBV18,CASKGLAGAPDTGELFF
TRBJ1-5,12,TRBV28,CASRTSNQPQHF
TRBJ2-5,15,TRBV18,CASSPPDRARETQYF
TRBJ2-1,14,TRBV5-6,CASSRLSGRGEQFF
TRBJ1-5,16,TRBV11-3,CASSSARWGARQPQHF
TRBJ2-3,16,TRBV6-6,CASSYAGTVTADTQYF
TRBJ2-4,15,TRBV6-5,CASSYSNQGNSIQYF
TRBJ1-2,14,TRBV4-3,CASSQEIAGSGYTF
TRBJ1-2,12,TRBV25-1,CASSAGFDGYTF
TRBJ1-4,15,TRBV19,CASSPWGMANEKLFF
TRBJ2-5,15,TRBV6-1,CASSEFDSTQETQYF
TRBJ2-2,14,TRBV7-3,CASSWTGGTGELFF
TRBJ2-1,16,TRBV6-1,CASSEAASGRGSEQFF
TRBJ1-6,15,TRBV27,CASSVRQGTDSPLHF
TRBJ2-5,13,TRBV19,CASSIWSGETQYF
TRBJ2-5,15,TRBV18,CASSRGSLWTETQYF
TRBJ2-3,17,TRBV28,CASSSPLLGVSTDTQYF
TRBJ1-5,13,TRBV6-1,CASSERLAGSQHF
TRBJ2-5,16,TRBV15,CATSRDSGRFQETQYF
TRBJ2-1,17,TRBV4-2,CASSQTPRGGSYNEQFF
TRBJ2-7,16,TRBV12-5,CASALVLGLVPYEQYF
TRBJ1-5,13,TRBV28,CASSPNHNQPQHF
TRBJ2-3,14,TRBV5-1,CASSRDSGADTQYF
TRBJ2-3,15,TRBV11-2,CASSRVSGNTDTQYF
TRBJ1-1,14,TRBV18,CASSPSAGGREAFF
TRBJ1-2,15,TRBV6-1,CASSERHGSNYGYTF
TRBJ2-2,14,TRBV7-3,CASSPDGYYGELFF
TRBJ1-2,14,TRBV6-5,CASSYRDESYGYTF
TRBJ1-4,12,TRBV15,CATSRDSERLFF
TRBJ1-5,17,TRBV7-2,CASSPSVGVLSNQPQHF
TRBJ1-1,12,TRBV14,CASSQDRVGAFF
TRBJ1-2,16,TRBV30,CAWNARIQRFDYGYTF
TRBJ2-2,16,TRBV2,CASNRWTGENTGELFF
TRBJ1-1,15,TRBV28,CASTQGGIMNTEAFF
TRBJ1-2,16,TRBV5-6,CASINRPTGIFYGYTF
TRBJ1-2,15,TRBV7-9,CASSTDRRANYGYTF